This T cell receptor (beta chain) was profiled in a study of T cell responses to AZD1222 COVID-19 vaccine. The table lists this clone with a count of one. The antigen is unknown. Trimming removed 7 bases at V and 3 bases at J, with 10 bases between. The CDR3 runs to 11 residues. Per the germline V gene, CDR1 is GTSNPN and CDR2 is SVGIG (reference sequence). Study-wide points: Mostly white British, mostly female donors; authors suggested clonal diversity may be underestimated. At 160-218 and 743-854, vaccine-associated CD4 TCRs were dominant, and they spanned spike. Spike-specific TCR repertoires showed rising breadth and depth after two AZD1222 doses. In the spike-specific TCR repertoire, nearly half reportedly target unmutated variant regions.

Data came from immunoSEQ multiplex PCR; TCRdb stores just in-frame clones and leaves some out. The sample shows 95,000 to 110,000 clones, roughly nine tenths of them seen only once. This TCR derives from an adult in good health. Sequences were derived from peripheral blood, sampled on day 0 of AZD1222 vaccination. The chain joins TRBV30 to TRBJ2-7; D ambiguous. CDR3 DNA sequence: TGTGCCTACCGGGCCTACTACGAGCAGTACTTC. This encodes CAYRAYYEQYF.